The 19 T cell receptor beta chains in this list originate from one sample, sequenced in a study of cytomegalovirus exposure and HLA in healthy donors. With 60 Vbeta and 13 Jbeta primers, the PCR was carried out. TCRdb's copy holds only in-frame clones and misses some; the assay was immunoSEQ multiplex PCR. This sample has some 180,000 clones, with 76% found just once. The sequencing sample was made of PBMCs. The source of these receptors is a woman younger than 45 in good health and CMV-seropositive.

In regard to this clone: The sample carries other DNA sequences with the same CDR3. The rearrangement links TRBV5-1 to TRBJ2-7; no reliable D call. Trimming removed 0 bases from V and 4 bases from J, with 8 bases in between. Germline CDR1 reads SGHRS; CDR2 reads YFSETQ. CDR3 length equals 13 residues. The CDR3 nucleotides are TGCGCCAGCAGCTTGGACAGCACTTACGAGCAGTACTTC. Amino acids: CASSLDSTYEQYF.

The chain is built from TRBV4-1 and TRBJ1-2; possible D gene TRBD1, 5 bases. Germline V gene lookup returns CDR1 MGHRA and CDR2 YSYEKL. The germline V and J ends were trimmed by 8 bases and 8 bases, with 21 bases remaining between them. The CDR3 runs to 14 residues. For the CDR3, the DNA is TGCGCCAGCGGAGATATCACAGGCCTCTGGGGCTACACCTTC. This sequence encodes CASGDITGLWGYTF.

The chain combines TRBV10-2 with TRBJ2-6, with D possibly TRBD1 on 5 matching bases. Trimming removed 2 bases at V and 4 bases at J, with 18 bases between. From germline, CDR1 is WSHSY and CDR2 SAAADI. This CDR3 has 18 residues. DNA of the CDR3: TGCGCCAGCAGTGAGCGTACAGGTTCCCCTACGGGGGCCAACGTCCTGACTTTC. It codes for CASSERTGSPTGANVLTF.

A few counts support this clone. This chain uses TRBV7-9 with TRBJ2-1, with D tentatively TRBD2 (7 bases). The V gene's germline CDR1 is SEHNR and CDR2 FQNEAQ (reference sequence). V was cut by 2 bases and J by 1 base, with 12 bases left in between. The CDR3 length is 16 residues. The CDR3 DNA reads as TGTGCCAGCAGCTTAATTAAGGGGGGGTCCTACAATGAGCAGTTCTTC. This codes for CASSLIKGGSYNEQFF.

The chain combines TRBV6-5 with TRBJ1-6; 9 bases fit TRBD1. With V trimmed by 7 bases and J by 12 bases, 13 bases remained unmatched. Germline V gene sequence: CDR1 MNHEY, CDR2 SVGAGI. The CDR3 spans 15 residues. The CDR3 loop reads CASTSAGTGTIPLHF. DNA for the CDR3: TGTGCCAGCACCTCAGCCGGGACAGGGACCATACCCCTCCACTTT.

This clone turned up a few times. V and J are TRBV4-1 and TRBJ2-4, with TRBD2 matching 9 bases. The junction had 7 bases not matched to a gene; V was cut back by 1 base and J by 0 bases. Per the germline V gene, CDR1 is MGHRA and CDR2 is YSYEKL. The CDR3 sequence is 18 residues long. The DNA of the CDR3 is TGCGCCAGCAGCCAAGTGGTAGCGGGGGCCCTAGCCAAAAACATTCAGTACTTC. Translated, it gives CASSQVVAGALAKNIQYF.

The chain couples TRBV5-6 to TRBJ2-7, with 7 bases aligning to TRBD1. V lost 3 bases to trimming and J lost 9 bases; unmatched junction nucleotides: 18. This CDR3 contains 16 residues. Germline-derived CDR1 and CDR2 are SGHDT and YYEEEE. The chain's CDR3 is CASSSRDSSMSRGQYF. CDR3 DNA sequence: TGTGCCAGCAGCTCCCGGGACAGCTCAATGAGTCGCGGGCAGTACTTC.

This clone has a handful of counts. This rearrangement joins TRBV5-1 to TRBJ1-4; TRBD1 matches 10 bases. Germline trimming cut 0 bases from V and 5 bases from J; bases unmatched to any gene: 4. This CDR3 spans 16 amino acids. Per germline, CDR1 SGHRS and CDR2 YFSETQ. CDR3 sequence (DNA): TGCGCCAGCAGCTTGGACCCGGGACAGGGGAATGAAAAACTGTTTTTT. As protein: CASSLDPGQGNEKLFF.

The rearrangement links TRBV10-2 to TRBJ1-2; 12 bases align to TRBD1. The CDR3 extends over 17 amino acids. Germline CDR1 WSHSY, CDR2 SAAADI. V gave up 0 bases and J gave up 3 bases; unmatched junction bases: 5. CDR3 region: CASSESSGTGGDYGYTF. As DNA, the CDR3 is TGCGCCAGCAGTGAGTCGAGTGGGACAGGGGGCGACTATGGCTACACCTTC.

The V and J genes are TRBV9 and TRBJ1-5; TRBD1 aligns across 10 bases. V shed 4 bases, J shed 4 bases, and the junction held 5 bases outside the gene matches. The CDR3 spans 15 residues. Looked up from germline, CDR1 is SGDLS and CDR2 is YYNGEE. CDR3 coding DNA: TGTGCCAGCAGCCGAGGGGGACAGGGGAATCAGCCCCAGCATTTT. Translated, it gives CASSRGGQGNQPQHF.

CDR3 DNA: TGTGCCAGCAGTTACCCAGGGGGTGGTGGCTACACCTTC. It is translated as CASSYPGGGGYTF. The genes are TRBV28 and TRBJ1-2, with TRBD1 matching 7 bases. The germline V gene encodes CDR1 MDHEN and CDR2 SYDVKM. The CDR3 has 13 residues. The trim removed 4 bases at V and 7 bases at J, leaving 6 bases unmatched.

This clone came up a few times. The chain joins TRBV4-1 to TRBJ2-1, with TRBD2 as a possible D gene (7 bases). Trimming left V 3 bases short and J 7 bases short, with 16 bases between. The CDR3 spans 15 residues. Germline V lookup: CDR1 MGHRA, CDR2 YSYEKL. The CDR3 DNA reads as TGCGCCAGCAGCCACCCGGGGGGCGAGGGGAATGAGCAGTTCTTC. It is translated as CASSHPGGEGNEQFF.

This chain connects TRBV7-2 to TRBJ2-5; 7 bases map to TRBD1. The J call may not be correct, given that the DNA end is closer to TRBJ2-7. Germline assignment: CDR1 SGHTA and CDR2 FQGNSA. The length of the CDR3 is 16 residues. CDR3 residues: CASSLAPRGQRNEQYF. The CDR3 DNA is TGTGCCAGCAGCTTAGCGCCAAGGGGGCAACGTAACGAGCAGTACTTC.

The chain couples TRBV5-4 to TRBJ2-5; 8 positions agree with TRBD2. V trimming: 3 bases; J trimming: 11 bases; junction bases outside the gene matches: 15. The CDR3 is made up of 15 amino acids. In germline, CDR1 is SGHNT, CDR2 YYREEE (reference sequence). The CDR3 here is CASSYPQRGLGEQYF. Written as DNA, the CDR3 is TGTGCCAGCAGCTACCCCCAGCGGGGGTTGGGGGAGCAGTACTTC. The variable domain in full, with the rest retrieved from reference TRBV5-4 and TRBJ2-5, is ETGVTQSPTHLIKTRGQQVTLRCSSQSGHNTVSWYQQALGQGPQFIFQYYREEENGRGNFPPRFSGLQFPNYSSELNVNALELDDSALYLCASSYPQRGLGEQYFGPGTRLLVL.

This chain joins TRBV10-3 and TRBJ2-2, with TRBD2 matching over 7 bases. Per germline, CDR1 ENHRY and CDR2 SYGVKD. J gave up 4 bases and V 10 bases, and 9 bases lay outside the gene matches. The CDR3 is 14 residues long. The DNA for the CDR3 is TGTGCCACCTCCGGGACTAAACTCACCGGGGAGCTGTTTTTT. It is translated as CATSGTKLTGELFF.

V gene TRBV7-2 combines with J gene TRBJ2-7; TRBD2 might be the D (5 bases). CDR1 and CDR2 (germline): SGHTA, FQGNSA. V was cut by 5 bases and J by 1 base, with 6 bases left in between. This CDR3 comprises 12 residues. This CDR3 reads CASSPGSYEQYF. DNA of the CDR3: TGTGCCAGCAGCCCGGGGTCCTACGAGCAGTACTTC.

The chain joins TRBV7-9 to TRBJ2-2, with TRBD2 matching over 11 bases. V shed 3 bases, J shed 0 bases, and the junction held 9 bases outside the gene matches. In germline, CDR1 is SEHNR, CDR2 FQNEAQ (reference sequence). This CDR3 spans 19 amino acids. The CDR3 loop is CASSFPTHSGGANTGELFF. For the CDR3, the DNA is TGTGCCAGCAGCTTTCCCACACATAGCGGGGGGGCGAACACCGGGGAGCTGTTTTTT. Full variable domain (outside the CDR3, taken from reference TRBV7-9 and TRBJ2-2): DTGVSQNPRHKITKRGQNVTFRCDPISEHNRLYWYRQTLGQGPEFLTYFQNEAQLEKSRLLSDRFSAERPKGSFSTLEIQRTEQGDSAMYLCASSFPTHSGGANTGELFFGEGSRLTVL.

V usage is TRBV4-2 and J usage is TRBJ1-1, with D unclear. Germline CDR1 and CDR2: LGHNA and YNFKEQ. Trimming cost V 1 base and J 5 bases, with 14 bases left between them. The CDR3 covers 15 residues. CDR3 nucleotide sequence: TGTGCCAGCAGCCAAGGAGCAAGTAGGGAGACTGAAGCTTTCTTT. Translating it yields CASSQGASRETEAFF.

The chain joins TRBV28 to TRBJ2-7; 7 nucleotides align to TRBD2. This CDR3 region has 15 residues. Germline CDR1 MDHEN, CDR2 SYDVKM. J was trimmed by 0 bases and V by 4 bases; bases with no gene match: 6. CDR3: CASSSSSGYSYEQYF. The CDR3 nucleotides read TGTGCCAGCAGTTCTTCTAGCGGATACTCCTACGAGCAGTACTTC.